The 18 T cell receptor beta chains given below trace back to one sample, sequenced in a study of T cells in Graves' hyperthyroidism and ophthalmopathy. The CDR3 regions of TCR beta were amplified from RNA transcripts. A set of HTBI primers served as the primers for a first-round RT-PCR of the TCR CDR3. TCRdb reprocessed the multiplex PCR reads via MiXCR and lists one record per CDR3 protein. The table lists approximately 740,000 distinct CDR3 sequences, 12% to 15% of them singletons. Sequencing was done on a sample of blood. These receptors were collected from a woman aged 18-30 years with Graves' hyperthyroidism.

This clonotype appeared many times. The chain joins TRBV7-2 to TRBJ2-1; 13 positions match TRBD2. The CDR3 runs to 16 residues. Trimming cost V 5 bases and J 1 base; bases outside gene matches: 2. CDR1 and CDR2 from the germline V gene are SGHTA and FQGNSA. The CDR3 sequence is CASSPTSGRSYNEQFF. Written as DNA, the CDR3 is TGTGCCAGCAGCCCGACTAGCGGGAGGTCCTACAATGAGCAGTTCTTC.

This sequence joins TRBV10-3 and TRBJ2-3, with 10 bases aligning to TRBD2. CDR3 length: 21 residues. After removal of 1 base from V and 8 bases from J, the junction contained 24 bases not matched to a gene. CDR1 and CDR2 (germline): ENHRY, SYGVKD. The CDR3 DNA is TGTGCCATCAGTGAGTGGGGCTTTAGTAGCGGGAGGACGCCCTCGACTGGTACGCAGTATTTT. This sequence encodes CAISEWGFSSGRTPSTGTQYF.

The table lists this clonotype with many counts. This chain uses TRBV28 with TRBJ2-3; D is possibly TRBD2 (6 bases). Germline values: CDR1 MDHEN, CDR2 SYDVKM. The CDR3 spans 14 residues. The ends were cut back, 2 bases at V and 2 bases at J, with 8 bases in the middle. The CDR3 DNA is TGTGCCAGCAGTTTACGGGACTTCACAGATACGCAGTATTTT. Protein product: CASSLRDFTDTQYF.

The chain carries TRBV6-1 and TRBJ2-1, with D perhaps being TRBD1 or TRBD2 (5 bases each). CDR1 and CDR2 (germline): MNHNS, SASEGT. Trimming removed 8 bases at V and 2 bases at J, with 19 bases between. The CDR3 loop spans 16 amino acids. The CDR3 DNA is TGTGCCAGCTGGGGGAGTTCAGGGTTGACCTACAATGAGCAGTTCTTC. Translated, it gives CASWGSSGLTYNEQFF.

The chain is built from TRBV27 and TRBJ2-3; D might be TRBD2 (5 bases). Trimming pared 5 bases from V and 0 bases from J, leaving 15 bases between. CDR1 and CDR2 (germline): MNHEY, SMNVEV (reference sequence). The CDR3 runs 16 residues. The CDR3 is CASSRKDWYSTDTQYF. The DNA of the CDR3 is TGTGCCAGCAGTCGCAAGGACTGGTATAGCACAGATACGCAGTATTTT.

As for this clonotype: Since a much larger clone is just one base distant, this may be a read error. The chain employs TRBV5-5 and TRBJ2-7; D may be TRBD1 or TRBD2 (5 bases each). The V end lost 2 bases, the J end lost 7 bases, and 10 bases lay between the germline ends. Germline assignment: CDR1 SGHKS and CDR2 YYEKEE (reference sequence). The CDR3 has 12 amino acids. The CDR3, as DNA: TGTGCCAGCAGCTTTCGGGGCGTTGAGCAGTACTTC. The encoded protein is CASSFRGVEQYF.

Concerning this clonotype: This may be a read error, as it is one base from a much larger clone. CDR3 in DNA: TGTGCCAGCAGCCCCGACAGGGCCGGGGGCATTCGGTACTTC. Protein sequence: CASSPDRAGGIRYF. This rearrangement joins TRBV7-9 to TRBJ2-4; weak D call: TRBD1 (7 bases). The germline CDR1 and CDR2 sequences are SEHNR and FQNEAQ (reference sequence). This CDR3 has 14 amino acids. Filled out from reference TRBV7-9 and TRBJ2-4, the complete variable domain reads DTGVSQNPRHKITKRGQNVTFRCDPISEHNRLYWYRQTLGQGPEFLTYFQNEAQLEKSRLLSDRFSAERPKGSFSTLEIQRTEQGDSAMYLCASSPDRAGGIRYFGAGTRLSVL.

This clonotype was counted many times. The chain uses TRBV11-2 and TRBJ2-5, with 12 bases matching TRBD2. The V gene's germline CDR1 is SGHAT and CDR2 FQNNGV. The CDR3 length is 15 residues. The V segment lost 6 bases and the J segment 4 bases; nucleotides outside the gene matches: 6. For the CDR3, the DNA is TGTGCCAGCAGGACCGGGACTAGCGGGTTAGAGACCCAGTACTTC. Amino acid sequence: CASRTGTSGLETQYF.

This chain links TRBV12-3 or TRBV12-4 with TRBJ2-1, with TRBD2 matching over 11 bases. This CDR3 spans 17 amino acids. J was trimmed by 2 bases and V by 6 bases; bases with no gene match: 9. The CDR3 spells CASSPLLAGGAYNEQFF. The DNA for the CDR3 is TGTGCCAGCAGCCCCCTTCTAGCGGGAGGAGCCTACAATGAGCAGTTCTTC.

At least ten counts were recorded for this clonotype. V is TRBV2 and J is TRBJ2-4, with D perhaps matching TRBD1 or TRBD2 (5 bases each). V was trimmed by 4 bases and J by 4 bases, leaving 8 bases between them. The CDR3 covers 13 residues. Germline V gene sequence: CDR1 SNHLY, CDR2 FYNNEI. Written as DNA, the CDR3 is TGTGCCAGCAGTGGGGACGGTAAAAACATTCAGTACTTC. It codes for CASSGDGKNIQYF. Together with reference TRBV2 and TRBJ2-4, the CDR3 gives the full variable domain: EPEVTQTPSHQVTQMGQEVILRCVPISNHLYFYWYRQILGQKVEFLVSFYNNEISEKSEIFDDQFSVERPDGSNFTLKIRSTKLEDSAMYFCASSGDGKNIQYFGAGTRLSVL.

The sample holds a few counts of this clonotype. The rearrangement uses TRBV27 and TRBJ2-3, with 9 positions matching TRBD1. The CDR3 length is 17 residues. Unmatched junction bases numbered 12, after V lost 4 bases and J lost 4 bases. CDR1 is MNHEY, CDR2 SMNVEV, per germline (reference sequence). DNA of the CDR3: TGTGCCAGCAGTTCACAACGCTGGGGACAGGGTCCAGATACGCAGTATTTT. Protein product: CASSSQRWGQGPDTQYF.

The sample holds many counts of this clonotype. This chain uses TRBV20-1 with TRBJ1-1, with D possibly TRBD1 on 5 matching bases. Trimming cost V 1 base and J 8 bases, with 14 bases left between them. This CDR3 is 13 amino acids long. CDR1 is DFQATT and CDR2 is SNEGSKA in the germline V gene (reference sequence). The CDR3 loop is CSARGDLSEEAFF. The CDR3 DNA reads as TGCAGTGCTAGAGGGGACCTGAGCGAGGAAGCTTTCTTT.

This clonotype occurred a few times. The genes are TRBV30 and TRBJ1-5, with 7 positions matching TRBD1. Looked up from germline, CDR1 is GTSNPN and CDR2 is SVGIG (reference sequence). The V segment lost 1 base and the J segment 4 bases; nucleotides outside the gene matches: 13. CDR3 size: 17 residues. In DNA form, the CDR3 reads TGTGCCTGGAGTGGTGGGCACGGGAGGGGGCCTAATCAGCCCCAGCATTTT. Translation gives CAWSGGHGRGPNQPQHF. Using reference TRBV30 and TRBJ1-5 for the parts outside the CDR3, the full variable domain is SQTIHQWPATLVQPVGSPLSLECTVEGTSNPNLYWYRQAAGRGLQLLFYSVGIGQISSEVPQNLSASRPQDRQFILSSKKLLLSDSGFYLCAWSGGHGRGPNQPQHFGDGTRLSIL.

V is TRBV6-1 and J is TRBJ2-1; TRBD2 matches 11 bases. Germline trimming cut 6 bases from V and 3 bases from J; bases unmatched to any gene: 7. The CDR3 loop spans 16 amino acids. Germline loops: CDR1 MNHNS, CDR2 SASEGT. Written as DNA, the CDR3 is TGTGCCAGCAGCCTAGACGGACTAGCGGGCTACAATGAGCAGTTCTTC. Encoded protein: CASSLDGLAGYNEQFF.

This clonotype was seen more than once but under ten times. The V and J genes are TRBV7-2 and TRBJ2-3; 10 bases agree with TRBD2. V was pared by 5 bases and J by 1 base, with 9 bases of the junction left unmatched. Germline V gene sequence: CDR1 SGHTA, CDR2 FQGNSA. The CDR3 runs to 17 residues. As DNA, the CDR3 is TGTGCCAGCAGCCCATATCTAGCGGGAGTCGGCACAGATACGCAGTATTTT. It yields the protein CASSPYLAGVGTDTQYF.

The chain carries TRBV28 and TRBJ1-2, with 7 bases aligning to TRBD1. CDR3 length: 13 residues. In germline, CDR1 is MDHEN, CDR2 SYDVKM. The junction had 5 bases not matched to a gene; V was cut back by 2 bases and J by 8 bases. The CDR3 reads CASSLQGVRGYTF. The CDR3 region has the DNA TGTGCCAGCAGTTTACAGGGGGTAAGAGGCTACACCTTC.

This clonotype was picked up a small number of times. J is TRBJ2-1 and V is TRBV2; a weak D match, TRBD1 (6 bases). The CDR3 spans 13 residues. Germline CDR1 is SNHLY and CDR2 is FYNNEI. The V end lost 6 bases, the J end lost 5 bases, and 11 bases lay between the germline ends. The CDR3 reads CASRSDSHNEQFF. In nucleotides, the CDR3 is TGTGCCAGCAGATCGGACAGCCACAATGAGCAGTTCTTC.

This clonotype has at least ten counts. The chain employs TRBV11-2 and TRBJ2-3; 7 bases fit TRBD2. Germline values: CDR1 SGHAT, CDR2 FQNNGV. With V trimmed by 0 bases and J by 3 bases, 3 bases remained unmatched. The CDR3 extends over 15 amino acids. The CDR3 is CASSLEAGATDTQYF. CDR3 DNA: TGTGCCAGCAGCTTAGAGGCGGGAGCGACAGATACGCAGTATTTT.